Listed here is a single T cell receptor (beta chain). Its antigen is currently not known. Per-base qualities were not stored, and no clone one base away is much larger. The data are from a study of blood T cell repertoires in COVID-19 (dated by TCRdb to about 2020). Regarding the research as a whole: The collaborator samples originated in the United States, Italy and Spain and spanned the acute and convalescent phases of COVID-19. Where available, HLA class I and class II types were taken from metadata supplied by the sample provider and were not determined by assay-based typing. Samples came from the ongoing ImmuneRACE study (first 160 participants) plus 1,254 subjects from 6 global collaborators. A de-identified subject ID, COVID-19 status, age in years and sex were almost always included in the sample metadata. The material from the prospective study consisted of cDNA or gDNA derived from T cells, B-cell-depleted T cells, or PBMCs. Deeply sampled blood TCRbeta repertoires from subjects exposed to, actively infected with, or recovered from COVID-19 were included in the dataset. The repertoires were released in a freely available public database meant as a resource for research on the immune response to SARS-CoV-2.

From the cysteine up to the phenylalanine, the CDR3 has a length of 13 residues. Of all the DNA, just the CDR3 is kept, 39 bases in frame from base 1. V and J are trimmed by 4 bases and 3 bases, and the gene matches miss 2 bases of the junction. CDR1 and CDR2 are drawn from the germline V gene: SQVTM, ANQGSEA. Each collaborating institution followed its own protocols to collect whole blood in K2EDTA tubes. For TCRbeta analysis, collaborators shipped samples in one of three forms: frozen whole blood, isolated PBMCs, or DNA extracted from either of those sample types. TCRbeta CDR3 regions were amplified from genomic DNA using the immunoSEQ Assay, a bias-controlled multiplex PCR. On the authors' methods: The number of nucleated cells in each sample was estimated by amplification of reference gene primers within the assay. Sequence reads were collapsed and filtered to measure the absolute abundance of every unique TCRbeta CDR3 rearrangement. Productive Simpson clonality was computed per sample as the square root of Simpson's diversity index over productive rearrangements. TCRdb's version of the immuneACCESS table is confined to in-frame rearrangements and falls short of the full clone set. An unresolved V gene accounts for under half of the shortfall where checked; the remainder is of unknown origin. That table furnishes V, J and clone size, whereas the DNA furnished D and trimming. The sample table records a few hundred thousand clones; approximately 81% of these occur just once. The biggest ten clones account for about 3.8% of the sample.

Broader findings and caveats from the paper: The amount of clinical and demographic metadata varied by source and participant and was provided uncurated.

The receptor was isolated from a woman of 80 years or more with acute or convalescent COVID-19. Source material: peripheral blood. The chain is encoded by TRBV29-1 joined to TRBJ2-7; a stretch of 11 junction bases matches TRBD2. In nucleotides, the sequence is TGCAGCGTTGTAGCGGGGGGGCTCTACGAGCAGTACTTC. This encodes CSVVAGGLYEQYF.